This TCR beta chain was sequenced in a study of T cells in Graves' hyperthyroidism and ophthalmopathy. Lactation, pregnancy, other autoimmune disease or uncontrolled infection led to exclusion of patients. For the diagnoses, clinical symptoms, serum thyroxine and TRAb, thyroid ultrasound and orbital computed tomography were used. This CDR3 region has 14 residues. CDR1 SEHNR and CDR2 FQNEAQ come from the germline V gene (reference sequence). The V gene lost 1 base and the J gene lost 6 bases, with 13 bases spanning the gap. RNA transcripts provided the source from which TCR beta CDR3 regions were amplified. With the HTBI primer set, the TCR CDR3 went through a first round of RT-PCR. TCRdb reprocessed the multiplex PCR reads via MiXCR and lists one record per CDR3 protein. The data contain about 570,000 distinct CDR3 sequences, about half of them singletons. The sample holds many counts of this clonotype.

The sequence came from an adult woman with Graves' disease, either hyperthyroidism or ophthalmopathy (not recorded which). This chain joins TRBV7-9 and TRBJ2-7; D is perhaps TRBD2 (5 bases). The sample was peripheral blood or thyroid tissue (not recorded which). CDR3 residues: CASSLVTSRGEQYF. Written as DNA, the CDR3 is TGTGCCAGCAGCTTAGTAACTTCCCGGGGCGAGCAGTACTTC.